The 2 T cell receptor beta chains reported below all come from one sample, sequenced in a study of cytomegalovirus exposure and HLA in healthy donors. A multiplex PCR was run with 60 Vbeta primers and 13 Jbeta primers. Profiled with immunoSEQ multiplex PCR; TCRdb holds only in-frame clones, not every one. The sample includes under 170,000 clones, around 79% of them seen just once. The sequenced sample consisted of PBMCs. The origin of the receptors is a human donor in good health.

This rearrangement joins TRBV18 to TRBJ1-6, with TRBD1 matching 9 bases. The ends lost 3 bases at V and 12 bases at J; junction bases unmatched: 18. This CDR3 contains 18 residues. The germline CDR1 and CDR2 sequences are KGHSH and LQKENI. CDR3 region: CASSPLSGQGTKRVPLHF. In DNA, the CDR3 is TGTGCCAGCTCACCTTTGTCTGGACAGGGGACTAAGAGGGTACCCCTCCACTTT.

In DNA, the CDR3 is TGTGCCACCAGCAGAGACCTTAGCGGGTTGGGGGAGACCCAGTACTTC. This codes for CATSRDLSGLGETQYF. This chain links TRBV15 with TRBJ2-5; 7 bases map to TRBD2. V was pared by 0 bases and J by 5 bases, with 9 bases of the junction left unmatched. The CDR3 extends over 16 amino acids. The V gene's germline CDR1 is LNHNV and CDR2 YYDKDF (reference sequence).